This is a list of T cell receptor beta chains from one sample in a study of CD8 T cells in Susac syndrome. TCRdb independently ran MiXCR on the immunoSEQ multiplex PCR reads; one entry per CDR3 protein. The table records about 200,000 distinct CDR3 sequences, 85% to 95% of them present only once. The specimen was CD4+ T cells from PBMCs. The origin of the receptors is a human donor in good health. CDR3s include the opening cysteine and the closing phenylalanine or tryptophan. D genes are given only for firm matches. Size values are once, few and many counts, or a class for expanded clones, and some rows have none.

clone size | J gene | V gene | D gene | CDR3 DNA | CDR3 protein
once | TRBJ1-5 | TRBV2 | . | TGTGCCAGCAGTTGGCAGGGCAATCAGCCCCAGCATTTT | CASSWQGNQPQHF
. | TRBJ2-2 | TRBV4-1 | . | TGCGCCAGCAGCCAAGGTGGCGGCACGAACACCGGGGAGCTGTTTTTT | CASSQGGGTNTGELFF
. | TRBJ1-1 | TRBV29-1 | . | TGCAGCGTTGCAACTCCGAACACTGAAGCTTTCTTT | CSVATPNTEAFF
. | TRBJ2-1 | TRBV24-1 | . | TGTGCCACCAGTGATTACGTCAGCGAGAATGAGCAGTTCTTC | CATSDYVSENEQFF
. | TRBJ1-1 | TRBV12-3/TRBV12-4 | . | TGTGCCAGCAGTTTAGTCGGCAGCTCGAACACTGAAGCTTTCTTT | CASSLVGSSNTEAFF
. | TRBJ2-7 | TRBV5-1 | TRBD2 | TGCGCCAGCAGCTTGGCCGAGGGTAGCGGGACCTACGAGCAGTACTTC | CASSLAEGSGTYEQYF
. | TRBJ1-2 | TRBV4-2 | . | TGTGCCAGCAGCCAAGCTAGGTCTCGATGGTGGACCGGTGGCGATCTCGATGGCTACACCTTC | CASSQARSRWWTGGDLDGYTF
. | TRBJ1-6 | TRBV2 | . | TGTGCCAGCACCCCGCGGGGGGCTGGGAAAGATTCACCCCTCCACTTT | CASTPRGAGKDSPLHF
. | TRBJ2-3 | TRBV7-9 | . | TGTGCCAGCAGCTTAGTGTCAGGCACAGATACGCAGTATTTT | CASSLVSGTDTQYF
. | TRBJ2-7 | TRBV7-2 | TRBD2 | TGTGCCAGCAGCCGGAGGGTGGGGGGGAGCTCCTACGAGCAGTACTTC | CASSRRVGGSSYEQYF
. | TRBJ2-2 | TRBV23-1 | TRBD2 | TGCGCCAGCAGTCAATCAAGGACTAGCGGGAACACCGGGGAGCTGTTTTTT | CASSQSRTSGNTGELFF
. | TRBJ2-2 | TRBV28 | . | TGTGCCAGCAGTTTCCGCGGGGAGCTGTTTTTT | CASSFRGELFF
. | TRBJ2-5 | TRBV9 | . | TGTGCCAGCAGCGTTTGGACCGAAGAGACCCAGTACTTC | CASSVWTEETQYF
. | TRBJ2-1 | TRBV3-1 | TRBD2 | TGTGCCAGCAGCCAAGAGAGGCTAGCGGGAGGAAATGAGCAGTTCTTC | CASSQERLAGGNEQFF
. | TRBJ1-5 | TRBV4-1 | TRBD1 | TGCGCCAGCAGCCAATTGGGACAGGGAGGACAGCCCCAGCATTTT | CASSQLGQGGQPQHF
. | TRBJ1-6 | TRBV3-1 | TRBD1 | TGTGCCAGCAGCTCGACAGGGCCGGGATCACCCCTCCACTTT | CASSSTGPGSPLHF
. | TRBJ2-3 | TRBV3-1 | . | TGTGCCAGCAGCACAGATTCAGGTGGAGATACGCAGTATTTT | CASSTDSGGDTQYF
. | TRBJ1-1 | TRBV29-1 | . | TGCAGCCATCGGGCATTTCGGAACACTGAAGCTTTCTTT | CSHRAFRNTEAFF
. | TRBJ2-5 | TRBV7-2 | . | TGTGCCAGCAGCCGTCTTTGGATGGAGACCCAGTACTTC | CASSRLWMETQYF
. | TRBJ2-1 | TRBV29-1 | . | TGCAGCGTTGGGGCCCCGACGGCCTACAATGAGCAGTTCTTC | CSVGAPTAYNEQFF
. | TRBJ2-3 | TRBV20-1 | TRBD2 | TGCAGTGCTAGAACTAGCGCGCAGTATTTT | CSARTSAQYF
. | TRBJ2-5 | TRBV29-1 | . | TGCAGCGTTGAACCAGGGGTGGTGGAAGAGACCCAGTACTTC | CSVEPGVVEETQYF
. | TRBJ1-5 | TRBV18 | . | TGTGCCAGCTCACCGGTGGGGGCAAATCAGCCCCAGCATTTT | CASSPVGANQPQHF
. | TRBJ1-4 | TRBV7-9 | TRBD1 | TGTGCCAGCAGCCCAACCCCTGGGGACAGGGGAAAACTGTTTTTT | CASSPTPGDRGKLFF
. | TRBJ2-5 | TRBV20-1 | TRBD2 | TGCAGTGCTAGAGTAGGGACTAGCAAGGAGACCCAGTACTTC | CSARVGTSKETQYF
. | TRBJ2-3 | TRBV20-1 | TRBD2 | TGCAGTGCGAGACCAGCGGGGGACATAGATACGCAGTATTTT | CSARPAGDIDTQYF
. | TRBJ2-4 | TRBV20-1 | . | TGCAGTGCTAGAGATCGGAGGATGGTTATGATTCAGTACTTC | CSARDRRMVMIQYF
. | TRBJ1-4 | TRBV20-1 | TRBD1 | TGCAGTGCTGACAGGGCTACTAATGAAAAACTGTTTTTT | CSADRATNEKLFF
. | TRBJ1-2 | TRBV29-1 | . | TGCAGCGTGGGACATCCCTATGGCTACACCTTC | CSVGHPYGYTF
. | TRBJ2-1 | TRBV30 | . | TGTGCCTTCCGGACTAACCCGTACAATGAGCAGTTCTTC | CAFRTNPYNEQFF
. | TRBJ2-1 | TRBV3-1 | . | TGTGCCAGCAGCCCGGGTCACCGGTACAATGAGCAGTTCTTC | CASSPGHRYNEQFF
. | TRBJ2-5 | TRBV5-4 | . | TGTGCCAGCAGCTTCAACGACAGAGAGACCCAGTACTTC | CASSFNDRETQYF
. | TRBJ2-1 | TRBV4-1 | TRBD1 | TGCGCCAGCAGCCAAGAAAACACAGGGGGCGCCAATGAGCAGTTCTTC | CASSQENTGGANEQFF
. | TRBJ1-6 | TRBV3-1 | . | TGTGCCAGCAGCCAAGTTAAACAGGGTCGCTCACCCCTCCACTTT | CASSQVKQGRSPLHF
once | TRBJ1-5 | TRBV11-2 | . | TGTGCCAGCAGCTTAGAGGGCGGCGCTCAGCCCCAGCATTTT | CASSLEGGAQPQHF
. | TRBJ1-1 | TRBV3-1 | . | TGTGCCAGCAGCAGGTTGTTGAACACTGAAGCTTTCTTT | CASSRLLNTEAFF
once | TRBJ1-1 | TRBV3-1 | . | TGTGCCAGCAGCCCCCGATGGGGGGGGAACACTGAAGCTTTCTTT | CASSPRWGGNTEAFF
. | TRBJ2-2 | TRBV29-1 | . | TGCAGCGTTAGCAGGGGCTGGGACACCGGGGAGCTGTTTTTT | CSVSRGWDTGELFF
. | TRBJ1-1 | TRBV12-3/TRBV12-4 | . | TGTGCCAGCAGCCGCGACAGCACTGAAGCTTTCTTT | CASSRDSTEAFF
. | TRBJ2-1 | TRBV10-1 | . | TGCGCCAGCAGTGAGTCGGGGGGCTCGGATGATGAGCAGTTCTTC | CASSESGGSDDEQFF
once | TRBJ2-7 | TRBV7-2 | . | TGTGCCAGCAGCTTAACAGCTACCCTATCGTCGTTCGAGCAGTACTTC | CASSLTATLSSFEQYF
. | TRBJ2-4 | TRBV4-1 | . | TGCGCCAGCAGCCAAGTGCGGCAGGACACAGCCAAAAACATTCAGTACTTC | CASSQVRQDTAKNIQYF
once | TRBJ2-3 | TRBV30 | . | TGTGCCTGGAGTGTAGGGCTCCCAGATACGCAGTATTTT | CAWSVGLPDTQYF
. | TRBJ2-2 | TRBV29-1 | . | TGCAGCGTAGGCAGGGATACGAACACCGGGGAGCTGTTTTTT | CSVGRDTNTGELFF
. | TRBJ2-7 | TRBV5-4 | . | TGTGCCAGCAGCCTTCTGGGGGGCCTCTCCTACGAGCAGTACTTC | CASSLLGGLSYEQYF
. | TRBJ2-2 | TRBV15 | . | TGTGCCACCGAACGCGGTGTCACCGGGGAGCTGTTTTTT | CATERGVTGELFF
. | TRBJ2-1 | TRBV19 | . | TGTGCCAGTAGTATAGGGCGTGGCAGGAGCTCCTACAATGAGCAGTTCTTC | CASSIGRGRSSYNEQFF
. | TRBJ2-1 | TRBV4-1 | TRBD2 | TGCGCCAGCAGCCACCCGAGGGGTGCAGCGGGAGGGCCGAGAGAGCTGTACAATGAGCAGTTCTTC | CASSHPRGAAGGPRELYNEQFF
. | TRBJ2-5 | TRBV2 | TRBD1 | TGTGCCAGCAGTGAAACCCCGACAGGGGGAGAGACCCAGTACTTC | CASSETPTGGETQYF
. | TRBJ1-6 | TRBV20-1 | . | TGCAGTGCGGGGGCTTCCAATTCACCCCTCCACTTT | CSAGASNSPLHF
. | TRBJ1-2 | TRBV29-1 | . | TGCAGCGCCCCTCTCCTAGGGGGAGCTAACTATGGCTACACCTTC | CSAPLLGGANYGYTF
. | TRBJ1-5 | TRBV3-1 | TRBD1 | TGTGCCAGCAGCCAAGACCGACAGGGTCAGCCCCAGCATTTT | CASSQDRQGQPQHF
once | TRBJ1-1 | TRBV5-1 | . | TGCGCCAGCAGACATACGGGACTCTTGAACACTGAAGCTTTCTTT | CASRHTGLLNTEAFF
. | TRBJ2-7 | TRBV5-1 | . | TGCGCCAGCAGCGACAGGCCCACCTACGAGCAGTACTTC | CASSDRPTYEQYF
. | TRBJ1-3 | TRBV7-2 | . | TGTGCCAGTAACGAAGCTGGAAACACCATATATTTT | CASNEAGNTIYF
. | TRBJ2-1 | TRBV6-2/TRBV6-3 | TRBD1 | TGTGCCAGCAGAAGACCCACAGGGGGCCATGAGCAGTTCTTC | CASRRPTGGHEQFF
. | TRBJ2-1 | TRBV9 | TRBD1 | TGTGCCAGCAGCTTCCGTGGGCTAGGGGGCACCCCTTCCTACAATGAGCAGTTCTTC | CASSFRGLGGTPSYNEQFF
. | TRBJ2-1 | TRBV29-1 | TRBD1 | TGCAGCGTTGTGGGACAGGGAGGCGATGAGCAGTTCTTC | CSVVGQGGDEQFF